This T cell receptor (beta chain) was recovered during a study of blood T cell repertoires in COVID-19. In the study overall: COVID-19 samples collected from the United States, Italy and Spain covered acute and convalescent phases. T cells, B-cell-depleted T cells, or PBMCs supplied cDNA or gDNA.

Per the authors' pipeline: Estimation of nucleated cell counts was performed using reference gene primer amplification. Clones were read by immunoSEQ multiplex PCR, and TCRdb kept only the in-frame ones, dropping some. The V and J calls and the clone size are those of that table, but D and trimming were determined from the DNA. The table records some 150,000 clones, about 90% of them present only once. V was pared by 4 bases and J by 8 bases, with 12 bases between. The CDR3 spans 13 residues. Germline V gives CDR1 SGHRS, CDR2 YFSETQ. This clonotype was sampled from a woman in her sixties or seventies with acute or convalescent COVID-19. Sequenced sample: peripheral blood. V usage is TRBV5-1 and J usage is TRBJ1-4, with D tentatively TRBD1 (5 bases). Written as DNA, the CDR3 is TGCGCCAGCAGCCCGGTTTCAGGGGAAAAACTGTTTTTT. Protein sequence: CASSPVSGEKLFF.